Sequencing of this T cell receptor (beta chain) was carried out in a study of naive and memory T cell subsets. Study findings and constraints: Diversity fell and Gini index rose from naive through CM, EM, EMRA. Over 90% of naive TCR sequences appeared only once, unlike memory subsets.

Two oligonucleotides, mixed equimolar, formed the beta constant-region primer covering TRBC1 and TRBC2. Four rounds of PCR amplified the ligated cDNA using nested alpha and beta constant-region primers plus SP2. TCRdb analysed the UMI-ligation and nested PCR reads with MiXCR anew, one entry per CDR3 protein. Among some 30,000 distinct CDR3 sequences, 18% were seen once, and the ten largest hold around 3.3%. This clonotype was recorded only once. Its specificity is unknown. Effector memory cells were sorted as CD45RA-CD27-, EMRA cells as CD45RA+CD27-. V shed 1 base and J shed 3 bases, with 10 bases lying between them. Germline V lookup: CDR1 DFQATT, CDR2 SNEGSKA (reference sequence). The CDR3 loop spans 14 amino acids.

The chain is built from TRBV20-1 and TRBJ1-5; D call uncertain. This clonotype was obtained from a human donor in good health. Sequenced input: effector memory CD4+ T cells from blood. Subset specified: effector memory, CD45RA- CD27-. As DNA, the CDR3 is TGCAGTGCTAGAGCTGGGGTTGACAATCAGCCCCAGCATTTT. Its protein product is CSARAGVDNQPQHF.